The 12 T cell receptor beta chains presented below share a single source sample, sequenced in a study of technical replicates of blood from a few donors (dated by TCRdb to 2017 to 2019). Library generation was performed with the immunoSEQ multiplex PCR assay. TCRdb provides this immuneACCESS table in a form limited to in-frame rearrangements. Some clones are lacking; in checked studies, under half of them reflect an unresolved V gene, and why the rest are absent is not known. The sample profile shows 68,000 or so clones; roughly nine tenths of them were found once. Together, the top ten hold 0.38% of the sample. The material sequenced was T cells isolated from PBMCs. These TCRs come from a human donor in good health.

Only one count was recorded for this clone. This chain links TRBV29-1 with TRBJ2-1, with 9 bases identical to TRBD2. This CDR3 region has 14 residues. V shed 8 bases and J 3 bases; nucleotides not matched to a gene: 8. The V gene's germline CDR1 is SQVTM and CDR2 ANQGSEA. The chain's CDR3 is CSTAPSGNYNEQFF. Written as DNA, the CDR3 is TGCAGCACCGCTCCTAGCGGGAACTACAATGAGCAGTTCTTC.

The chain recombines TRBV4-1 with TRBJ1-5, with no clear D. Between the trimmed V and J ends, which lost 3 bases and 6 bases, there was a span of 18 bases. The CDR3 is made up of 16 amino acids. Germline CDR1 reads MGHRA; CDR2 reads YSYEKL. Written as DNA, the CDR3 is TGCGCCAGCAGCCATACCTCCGAGGGTTCTTTTCAGCCCCAGCATTTT. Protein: CASSHTSEGSFQPQHF.

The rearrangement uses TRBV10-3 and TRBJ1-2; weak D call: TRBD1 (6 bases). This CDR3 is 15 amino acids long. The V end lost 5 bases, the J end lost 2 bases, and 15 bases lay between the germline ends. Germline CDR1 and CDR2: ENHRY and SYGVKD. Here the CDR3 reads CAISPQTGVNYGYTF. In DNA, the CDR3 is TGTGCCATCAGTCCTCAGACAGGAGTAAACTATGGCTACACCTTC.

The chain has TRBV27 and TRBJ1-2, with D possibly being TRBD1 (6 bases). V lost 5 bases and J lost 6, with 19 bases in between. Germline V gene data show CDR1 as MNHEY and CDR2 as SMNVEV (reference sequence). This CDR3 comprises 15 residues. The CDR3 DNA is TGTGCCAGCAGTACTCTGACAGGACAAATTAATGGCTACACCTTC. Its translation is CASSTLTGQINGYTF.

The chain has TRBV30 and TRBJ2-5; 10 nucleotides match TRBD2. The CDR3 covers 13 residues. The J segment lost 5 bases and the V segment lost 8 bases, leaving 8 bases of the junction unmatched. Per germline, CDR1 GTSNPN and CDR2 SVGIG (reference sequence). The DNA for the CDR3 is TGTGCCAGAGCTAGCGGGAGTTTGGAGACCCAGTACTTC. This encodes CARASGSLETQYF.

The CDR3 region is CAISESTSVETQYF. CDR3 nucleotides: TGTGCCATCAGTGAGTCGACTAGCGTAGAGACCCAGTACTTC. The rearrangement links TRBV10-3 to TRBJ2-5; 8 nucleotides line up with TRBD2. Trimming took 0 bases from V and 4 from J; bases not matched to a gene: 1. Germline V gene sequence: CDR1 ENHRY, CDR2 SYGVKD. This CDR3 comprises 14 residues.

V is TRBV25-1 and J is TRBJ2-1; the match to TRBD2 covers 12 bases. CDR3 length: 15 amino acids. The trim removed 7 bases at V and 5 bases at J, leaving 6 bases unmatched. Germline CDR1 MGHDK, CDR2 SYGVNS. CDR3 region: CASTRRTSGDNEQFF. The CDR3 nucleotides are TGTGCCAGCACTCGAAGGACTAGCGGGGACAATGAGCAGTTCTTC.

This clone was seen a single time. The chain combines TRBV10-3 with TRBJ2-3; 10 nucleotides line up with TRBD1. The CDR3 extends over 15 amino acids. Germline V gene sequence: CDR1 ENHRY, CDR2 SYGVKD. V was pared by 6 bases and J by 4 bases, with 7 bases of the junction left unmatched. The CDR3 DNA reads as TGTGCCATCAGCAATGACAGGGGGCTATCAGATACGCAGTATTTT. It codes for CAISNDRGLSDTQYF.

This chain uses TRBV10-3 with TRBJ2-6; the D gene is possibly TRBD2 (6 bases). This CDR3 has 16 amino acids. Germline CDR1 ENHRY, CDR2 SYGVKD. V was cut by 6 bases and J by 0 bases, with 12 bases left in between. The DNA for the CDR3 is TGTGCCATCAGCTCTAGCGCCCGCTCTGGGGCCAACGTCCTGACTTTC. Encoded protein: CAISSSARSGANVLTF.

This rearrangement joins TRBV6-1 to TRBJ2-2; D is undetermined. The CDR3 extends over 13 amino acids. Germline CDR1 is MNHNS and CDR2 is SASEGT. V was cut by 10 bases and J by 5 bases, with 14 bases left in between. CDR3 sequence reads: CATLITGTGELFF. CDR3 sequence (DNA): TGTGCCACCTTAATAACCGGGACCGGGGAGCTGTTTTTT.

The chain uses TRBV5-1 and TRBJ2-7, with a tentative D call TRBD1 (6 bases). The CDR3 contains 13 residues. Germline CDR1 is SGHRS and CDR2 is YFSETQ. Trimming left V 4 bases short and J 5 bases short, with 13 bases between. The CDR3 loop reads CASSVTGMHEQYF. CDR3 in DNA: TGCGCCAGCAGCGTCACAGGGATGCACGAGCAGTACTTC.

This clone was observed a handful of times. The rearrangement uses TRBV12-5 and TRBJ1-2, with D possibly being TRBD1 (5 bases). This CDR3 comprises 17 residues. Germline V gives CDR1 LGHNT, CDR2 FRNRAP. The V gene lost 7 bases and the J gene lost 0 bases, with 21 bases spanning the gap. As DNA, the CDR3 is TGTGCTAGTGTTCCGGAGGGGCGCAAACCAGCTAACTATGGCTACACCTTC. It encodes CASVPEGRKPANYGYTF.